The clone carrying this T cell receptor beta chain was picked up one time. The J segment lost 5 bases and the V segment lost 6 bases, leaving 10 bases of the junction unmatched. The CDR3 length is 15 residues. Germline V gene sequence: CDR1 SEHNR, CDR2 FQNEAQ (reference sequence). The data derive from a study of cytomegalovirus exposure and HLA in healthy donors. PCR amplification relied on 60 Vbeta primers (plus 13 Jbeta primers). This table comes from immunoSEQ multiplex PCR, and its TCRdb copy is limited to in-frame clones, with some not included. The table shows roughly 120,000 clones, with 77% occurring only once.

The chain employs TRBV7-9 and TRBJ2-1, with 7 bases lining up with TRBD1. This clonotype originated in a human donor in good health. The sequencing input was PBMCs. The CDR3 loop reads CASRQTTGSHNEQFF. CDR3 DNA sequence: TGTGCCAGCAGGCAAACGACAGGGTCCCACAATGAGCAGTTCTTC.